This T cell receptor beta chain was observed in a study of response to subunit inactivated influenza vaccine. TCRdb independently ran MiXCR on the RT-PCR reads; one entry per CDR3 protein. The sample records about 570,000 distinct CDR3 sequences, about 11% being singletons. The CDR3 totals 13 residues. V was cut by 5 bases and J by 3 bases, with 11 bases left in between. Germline values: CDR1 SEHNR, CDR2 FQNEAQ (reference sequence). This clonotype has just a few counts. The sample was also linked to a second study, of T cells expressing NK-cell markers. That source notes: Beta-chain TCR cDNA was generated via 5'RACE template switching with UMIs.

Material: PBMCs from blood, obtained on the day of vaccination. This chain joins TRBV7-9 and TRBJ2-7; no reliable D call. This receptor was taken from a man aged 50-60 years who received an inactivated influenza vaccine. CDR3 nucleotide sequence: TGTGCCAGCAGCGCGACCCTTTTCTACGAGCAGTACTTC. Its protein product is CASSATLFYEQYF.